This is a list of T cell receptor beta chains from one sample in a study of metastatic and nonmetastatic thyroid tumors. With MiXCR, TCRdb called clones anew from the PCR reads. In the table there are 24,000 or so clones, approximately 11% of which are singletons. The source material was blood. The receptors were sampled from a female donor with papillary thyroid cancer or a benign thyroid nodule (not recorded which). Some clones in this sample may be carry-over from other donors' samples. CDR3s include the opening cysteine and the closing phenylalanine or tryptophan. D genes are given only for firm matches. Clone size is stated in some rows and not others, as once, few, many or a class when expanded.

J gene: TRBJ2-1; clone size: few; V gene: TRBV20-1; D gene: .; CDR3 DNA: TGCAGTGCTAGAGATGAGTTCGCGGTCCGGAATGAGCAGTTCTTC; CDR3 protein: CSARDEFAVRNEQFF
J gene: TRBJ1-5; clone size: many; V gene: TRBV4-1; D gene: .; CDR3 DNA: TGCGCCAGCAGCCAAGTCGCGGGGAGTCAGCCCCAGCATTTT; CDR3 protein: CASSQVAGSQPQHF
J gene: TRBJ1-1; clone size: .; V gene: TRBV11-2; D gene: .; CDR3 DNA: TGTGCCAGCAGGGGAGGGGGTTACACTGAAGCTTTCTTT; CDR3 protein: CASRGGGYTEAFF
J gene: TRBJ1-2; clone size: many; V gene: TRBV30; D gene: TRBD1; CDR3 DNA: TGTGCCTGCCAGGGACAGAACTATGGCTACACCTTC; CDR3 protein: CACQGQNYGYTF
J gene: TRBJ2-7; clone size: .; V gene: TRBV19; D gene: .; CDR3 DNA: TGTGCCAGTAGTATTCGTTCGTCAAGCGAGCAGTACTTC; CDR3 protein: CASSIRSSSEQYF
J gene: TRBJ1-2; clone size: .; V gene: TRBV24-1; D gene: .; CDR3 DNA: TGTGCCACCAGTGATTCGGGCAGGGCGGACTATGGCTACACCTTC; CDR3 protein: CATSDSGRADYGYTF
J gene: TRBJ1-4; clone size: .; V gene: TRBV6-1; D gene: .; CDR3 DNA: TGTGCCAGCAGTCAAACCCTAAGAGGTGATAAACTGTTTTTT; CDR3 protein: CASSQTLRGDKLFF
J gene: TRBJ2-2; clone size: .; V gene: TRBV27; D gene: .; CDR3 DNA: TGTTCCAGCATAAGGCCTGGACCGAACACCGGGGAGCTGTTTTTT; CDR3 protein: CSSIRPGPNTGELFF
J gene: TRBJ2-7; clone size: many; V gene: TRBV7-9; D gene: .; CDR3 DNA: TGTGCCAGCAGCCCCCGGGGACCCTACGAGCAGTACTTC; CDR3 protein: CASSPRGPYEQYF
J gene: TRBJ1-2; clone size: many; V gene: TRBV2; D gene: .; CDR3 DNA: TGTGCCAGCAGTGACCTCGGGGCCGCCCACTTC; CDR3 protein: CASSDLGAAHF
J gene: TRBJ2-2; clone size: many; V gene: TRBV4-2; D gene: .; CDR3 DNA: TGTGCCAGCAGCGAAGACACTTACACCGGGGAGCTGTTTTTT; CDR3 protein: CASSEDTYTGELFF
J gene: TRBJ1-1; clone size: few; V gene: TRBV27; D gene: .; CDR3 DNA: TGTGCCAGCAGACCGTTGTGCGGGAGCACTGAAGCTTTCTTT; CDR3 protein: CASRPLCGSTEAFF
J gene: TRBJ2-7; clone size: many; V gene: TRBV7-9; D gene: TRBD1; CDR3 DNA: TGTGCCAGCAGCACTCCGACAGGGGCCTACGAGCAGTACTTC; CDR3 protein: CASSTPTGAYEQYF
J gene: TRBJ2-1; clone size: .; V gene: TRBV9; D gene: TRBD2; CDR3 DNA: TGTGCCAGCGATAGTACCGGGACTAGCGCCAATGAGCAGTTCTTC; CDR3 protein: CASDSTGTSANEQFF
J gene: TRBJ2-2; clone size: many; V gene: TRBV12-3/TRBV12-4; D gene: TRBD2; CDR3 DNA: TGTGCCAGCAGTTTACAAGTGGGAGGGCCCGGGGAGCTGTTTTTT; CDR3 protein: CASSLQVGGPGELFF
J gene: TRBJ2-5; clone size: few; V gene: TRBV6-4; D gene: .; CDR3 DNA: TGTGCCAGTCGGACAGATGGTCAAGAGACCCAGTACTTC; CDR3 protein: CASRTDGQETQYF
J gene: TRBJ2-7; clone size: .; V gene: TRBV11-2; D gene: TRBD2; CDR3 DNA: TGTGCCAGCAGCCCGGAGGGGACTAGGAGAAACTACGAGCAGTACTTC; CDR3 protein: CASSPEGTRRNYEQYF
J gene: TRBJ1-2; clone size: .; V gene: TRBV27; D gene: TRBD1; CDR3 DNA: TGTGCCAGCAGCACACCCCGGGACAGGGACAATGGCTACACCTTC; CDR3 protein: CASSTPRDRDNGYTF
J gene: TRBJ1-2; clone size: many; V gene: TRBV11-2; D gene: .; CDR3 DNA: TGTGCCAGCAGCTTAGACGCGGGGGGATCTAACTATGGCTACACCTTC; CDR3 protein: CASSLDAGGSNYGYTF
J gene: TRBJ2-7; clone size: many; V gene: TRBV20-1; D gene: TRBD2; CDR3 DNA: TGCAGTGCTAGAGATCTCGGGCTAGCGGGAGGATACGAGCAGTACTTC; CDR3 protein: CSARDLGLAGGYEQYF
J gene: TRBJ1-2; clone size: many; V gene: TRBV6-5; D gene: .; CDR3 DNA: TGTGCCAGCAGTTACGGCGCTAGAACTGGCTACACCTTC; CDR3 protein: CASSYGARTGYTF
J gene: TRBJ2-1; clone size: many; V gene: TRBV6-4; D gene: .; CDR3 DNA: TGTGCCAGCATTACCGGGACTCGAGCCTACAATGAGCAGTTCTTC; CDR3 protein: CASITGTRAYNEQFF
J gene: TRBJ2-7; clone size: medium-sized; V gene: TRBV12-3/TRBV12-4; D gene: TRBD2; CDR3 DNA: TGTGCCAGCAGCCCCGGGGGTAGCGGGATCTACGAGCAGTACTTC; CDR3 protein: CASSPGGSGIYEQYF
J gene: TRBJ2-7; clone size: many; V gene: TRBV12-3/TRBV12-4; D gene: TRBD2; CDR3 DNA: TGTGCCAGCAGGCGGACTAGCGATTCCTACGAGCAGTACTTC; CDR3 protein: CASRRTSDSYEQYF
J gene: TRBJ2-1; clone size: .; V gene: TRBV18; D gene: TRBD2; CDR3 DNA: TGTGCCAGCTCACAAGGACTAGCGGGAGGGGGTGAGCAGTTCTTC; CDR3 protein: CASSQGLAGGGEQFF
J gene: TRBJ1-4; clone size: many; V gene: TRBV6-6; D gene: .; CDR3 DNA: TGTGCCAGCAGTTACTTTGGGGGATTTTCTAATGAAAAACTGTTTTTT; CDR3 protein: CASSYFGGFSNEKLFF